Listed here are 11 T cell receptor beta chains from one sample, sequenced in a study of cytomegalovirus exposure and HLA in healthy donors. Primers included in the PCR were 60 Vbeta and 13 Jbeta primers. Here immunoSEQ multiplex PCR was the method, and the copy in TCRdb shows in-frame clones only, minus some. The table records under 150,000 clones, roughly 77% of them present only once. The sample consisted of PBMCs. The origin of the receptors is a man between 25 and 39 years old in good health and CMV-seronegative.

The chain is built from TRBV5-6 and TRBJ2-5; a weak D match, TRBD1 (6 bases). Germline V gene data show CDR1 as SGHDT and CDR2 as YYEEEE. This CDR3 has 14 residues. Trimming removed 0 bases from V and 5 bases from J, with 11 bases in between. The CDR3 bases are TGTGCCAGCAGCTTGGATACAGGGCGGGAGACCCAGTACTTC. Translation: CASSLDTGRETQYF.

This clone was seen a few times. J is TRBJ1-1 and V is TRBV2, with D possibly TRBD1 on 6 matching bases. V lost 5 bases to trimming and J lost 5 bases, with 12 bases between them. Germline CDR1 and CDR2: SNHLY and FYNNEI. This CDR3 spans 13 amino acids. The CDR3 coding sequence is TGTGCCAGCAGTTACAGGGTCTGGACTGAAGCTTTCTTT. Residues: CASSYRVWTEAFF. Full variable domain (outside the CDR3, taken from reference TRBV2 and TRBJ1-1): EPEVTQTPSHQVTQMGQEVILRCVPISNHLYFYWYRQILGQKVEFLVSFYNNEISEKSEIFDDQFSVERPDGSNFTLKIRSTKLEDSAMYFCASSYRVWTEAFFGQGTRLTVV.

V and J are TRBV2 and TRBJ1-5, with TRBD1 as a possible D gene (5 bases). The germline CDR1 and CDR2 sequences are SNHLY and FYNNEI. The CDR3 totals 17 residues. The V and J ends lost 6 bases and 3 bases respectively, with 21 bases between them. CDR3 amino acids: CASRPAPGLQVNQPQHF. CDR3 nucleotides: TGTGCCAGCAGGCCCGCTCCGGGACTCCAAGTCAATCAGCCCCAGCATTTT.

The CDR3 DNA follows: TGTGCCAGCACCCAAACAGGGTGGGGCGAGCAGTACTTC. Translating it yields CASTQTGWGEQYF. The chain employs TRBV27 and TRBJ2-7; tentatively, D is TRBD1 (6 bases). V lost 7 bases, J lost 6 bases, and 16 bases lay in between. Germline V gene lookup returns CDR1 MNHEY and CDR2 SMNVEV (reference sequence). The CDR3 contains 13 residues.

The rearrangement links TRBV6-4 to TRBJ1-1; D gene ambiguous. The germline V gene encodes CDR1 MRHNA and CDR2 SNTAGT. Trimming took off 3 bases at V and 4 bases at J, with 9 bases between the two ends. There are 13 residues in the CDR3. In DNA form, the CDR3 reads TGTGCCAGCAGTGAGGCGGGAGGCACTGAAGCTTTCTTT. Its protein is CASSEAGGTEAFF.

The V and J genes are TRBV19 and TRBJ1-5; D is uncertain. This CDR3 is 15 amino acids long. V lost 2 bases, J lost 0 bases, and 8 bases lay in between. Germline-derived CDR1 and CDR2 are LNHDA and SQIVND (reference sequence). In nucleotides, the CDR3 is TGTGCCAGTAGTATAACGGGTGATAGCAATCAGCCCCAGCATTTT. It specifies CASSITGDSNQPQHF.

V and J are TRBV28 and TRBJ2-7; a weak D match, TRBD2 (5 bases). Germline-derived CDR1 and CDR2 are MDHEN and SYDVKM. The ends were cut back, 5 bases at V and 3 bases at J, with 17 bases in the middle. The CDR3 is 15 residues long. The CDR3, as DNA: TGTGCCAGCAGTATCCGGGGTGACAATATCTACGAGCAGTACTTC. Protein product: CASSIRGDNIYEQYF. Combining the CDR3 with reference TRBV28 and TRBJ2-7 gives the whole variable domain DVKVTQSSRYLVKRTGEKVFLECVQDMDHENMFWYRQDPGLGLRLIYFSYDVKMKEKGDIPEGYSVSREKKERFSLILESASTNQTSMYLCASSIRGDNIYEQYFGPGTRLTVT.

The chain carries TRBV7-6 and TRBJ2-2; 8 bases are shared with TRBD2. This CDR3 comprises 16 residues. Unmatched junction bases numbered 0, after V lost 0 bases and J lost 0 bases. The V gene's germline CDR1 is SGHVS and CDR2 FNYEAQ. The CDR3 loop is CASSLASGANTGELFF. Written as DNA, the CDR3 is TGTGCCAGCAGCTTAGCTAGCGGGGCGAACACCGGGGAGCTGTTTTTT.

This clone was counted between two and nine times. The CDR3 here is CASSLPYRGAEAFF. CDR3 nucleotides: TGTGCCAGCAGTTTACCGTACAGGGGCGCTGAAGCTTTCTTT. This chain links TRBV28 with TRBJ1-1; 7 bases are a match to TRBD1. J was trimmed by 6 bases and V by 2 bases; bases with no gene match: 6. This CDR3 comprises 14 residues. CDR1 and CDR2 from the germline V gene are MDHEN and SYDVKM.

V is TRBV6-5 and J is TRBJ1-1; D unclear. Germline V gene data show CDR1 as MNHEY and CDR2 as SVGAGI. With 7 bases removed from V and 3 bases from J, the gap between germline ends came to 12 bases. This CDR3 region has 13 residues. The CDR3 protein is CASIGREYTEAFF. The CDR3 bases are TGTGCCAGCATAGGAAGGGAGTACACTGAAGCTTTCTTT.

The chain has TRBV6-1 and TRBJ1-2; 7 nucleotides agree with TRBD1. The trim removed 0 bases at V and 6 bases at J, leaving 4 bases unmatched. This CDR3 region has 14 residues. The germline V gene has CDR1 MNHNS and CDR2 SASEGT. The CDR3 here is CASSEARGLDGYTF. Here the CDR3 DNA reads TGTGCCAGCAGTGAAGCTAGGGGGCTTGATGGCTACACCTTC.